This T cell receptor (beta chain) was sequenced for a study of shared clonotypes between healthy human individuals. Each PCR replicate from the sorted subsets contained 200 to 250 ng DNA, which is 25,000 to 30,000 T cell genomes. TCRdb's table, derived via immunoSEQ multiplex PCR, lists solely in-frame clones and lacks some. Of 780,000 or so clones in the sample, 72% were seen once. Per the germline V gene, CDR1 is MNHEY and CDR2 is SVGAGI. V shed 4 bases and J shed 4 bases, with 14 bases lying between them. The CDR3 has 14 residues. About this clone itself: Antigen specificity is unknown.

Overall study findings and caveats: Naive CD4 clonotype sharing across a few donors was approximately 5.2%. Estimated richness values were generally larger in naive subsets than in memory subsets.

The rearrangement joins TRBV6-5 to TRBJ2-7, with D possibly being TRBD1 (5 bases). This receptor was identified in a woman younger than 45 in good health. Sample: memory CD4+ T cells sorted from blood. The subset here: CD45RA-negative fraction. In DNA, the CDR3 is TGTGCCAGCAGTTGGGGCTCAACCGGATACGAGCAGTACTTC. Encoded protein: CASSWGSTGYEQYF.